This T cell receptor (beta chain) was captured by sequencing in a study of cytomegalovirus exposure and HLA in healthy donors. Overall study: It was reported in a later analysis that the 120 or so validation repertoires used the same platform as the 666 first-cohort repertoires.

Remarks on this clone: The antigen remains unidentified.

Using immunoSEQ multiplex PCR, the repertoire was profiled, and TCRdb retains in-frame clones only, with some absent. The profile shows about 130,000 clones, nearly 90% of them singletons. The CDR3 totals 18 residues. Unmatched junction bases numbered 8, after V lost 5 bases and J lost 2 bases. Germline CDR1 and CDR2: MDHEN and SYDVKM. Broader study findings: Cytomegalovirus-associated status was assigned to around 160 TCR beta chains. Specificity of three CMV-associated chains for CMV antigens was verified in vitro.

The chain uses TRBV28 and TRBJ2-5; 16 bases map to TRBD2. The source material was PBMCs. The sequence was collected from a woman aged 18-30 years in good health and CMV-seropositive. The CDR3 nucleotides read TGTGCCAGCAGTGGGGTGCCGGGACTAGCGGGGGGGCAAGAGACCCAGTACTTC. This codes for CASSGVPGLAGGQETQYF.